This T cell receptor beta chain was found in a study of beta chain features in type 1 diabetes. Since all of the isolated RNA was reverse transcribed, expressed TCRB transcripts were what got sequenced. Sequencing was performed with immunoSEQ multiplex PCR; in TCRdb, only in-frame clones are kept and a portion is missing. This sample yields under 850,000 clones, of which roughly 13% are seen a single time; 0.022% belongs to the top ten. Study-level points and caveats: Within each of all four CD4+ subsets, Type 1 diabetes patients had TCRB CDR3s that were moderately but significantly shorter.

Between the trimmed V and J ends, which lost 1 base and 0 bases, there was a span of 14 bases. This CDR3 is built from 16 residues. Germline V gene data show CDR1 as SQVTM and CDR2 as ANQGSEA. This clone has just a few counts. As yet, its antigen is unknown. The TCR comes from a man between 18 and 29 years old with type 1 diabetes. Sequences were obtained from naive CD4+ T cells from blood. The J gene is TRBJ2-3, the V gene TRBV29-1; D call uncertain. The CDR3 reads CSVEVFASSSTDTQYF. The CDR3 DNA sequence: TGCAGCGTTGAAGTTTTTGCCAGTAGTAGCACAGATACGCAGTATTTT.